These 10 T cell receptor beta chains came from one sample sequenced in a study of T cells in Graves' hyperthyroidism and ophthalmopathy. Amplified regions were TCR beta CDR3 sequences from RNA transcripts. HTBI primers were employed in a first-round RT-PCR of the TCR CDR3. TCRdb ran MiXCR on the multiplex PCR reads and lists one entry per CDR3 protein. The sample has a few hundred thousand distinct CDR3 sequences, approximately 15% seen once; the top ten hold roughly 6.6%. Sequencing used blood. These receptors all stem from a woman aged 30 to 39 with Graves' hyperthyroidism.

There are many counts of this clonotype. V is TRBV6-1 and J is TRBJ2-7; 8 bases agree with TRBD1. The trim removed 3 bases at V and 6 bases at J, leaving 16 bases unmatched. The CDR3 extends over 17 amino acids. CDR1 is MNHNS and CDR2 is SASEGT in the germline V gene. Written as DNA, the CDR3 is TGTGCCAGCAGTGAGGACAGGGAAGGCCCTCCACCTATCGAGCAGTACTTC. Protein sequence: CASSEDREGPPPIEQYF.

The chain combines TRBV30 with TRBJ1-1; D gene unclear. The CDR3 covers 11 residues. Germline V gene sequence: CDR1 GTSNPN, CDR2 SVGIG (reference sequence). V was cut by 0 bases and J by 6 bases, with 5 bases left in between. The CDR3 loop is CAWSVTAEAFF. In nucleotides, the CDR3 is TGTGCCTGGAGTGTAACAGCTGAAGCTTTCTTT.

Worth noting for this clonotype: Compared with germline, one end of the junction differs, possibly owing to a read error. The J gene is TRBJ2-2, the V gene TRBV7-7, with D maybe TRBD1 (6 bases). The CDR3 runs to 16 residues. Looked up from germline, CDR1 is SSHAT and CDR2 is FNYEAQ (reference sequence). CDR3 loop: CASSPKSDRQTGELFF. The CDR3 nucleotides are TGTGCTAGCAGCCCTAAGTCGGACAGACAGACCGGGGAGCTGTTTTTT.

This clonotype was seen many times. This chain connects TRBV2 to TRBJ2-3, with 12 bases identical to TRBD2. The junction had 11 bases not matched to a gene; V was cut back by 6 bases and J by 1 base. The CDR3 sequence is 18 residues long. Germline V gene lookup returns CDR1 SNHLY and CDR2 FYNNEI. This chain's CDR3 is CASSGPTSGSGGTDTQYF. The CDR3, as DNA: TGTGCCAGCAGCGGCCCGACTAGCGGGAGCGGTGGCACAGATACGCAGTATTTT. The whole variable domain, remainder taken from reference TRBV2 and TRBJ2-3, is EPEVTQTPSHQVTQMGQEVILRCVPISNHLYFYWYRQILGQKVEFLVSFYNNEISEKSEIFDDQFSVERPDGSNFTLKIRSTKLEDSAMYFCASSGPTSGSGGTDTQYFGPGTRLTVL.

This chain uses TRBV6-1 with TRBJ1-4; D ambiguous. The CDR3 runs 16 residues. CDR1 and CDR2 (germline): MNHNS, SASEGT. The germline V and J ends were trimmed by 5 bases and 0 bases, with 13 bases remaining between them. The CDR3 here is CASSPRYGSTNEKLFF. The CDR3 DNA sequence: TGTGCCAGCAGTCCCCGCTATGGCTCAACTAATGAAAAACTGTTTTTT.

In its sample, this clonotype was seen many times. The V and J genes are TRBV11-2 and TRBJ2-7; perhaps TRBD1 as D (6 bases). Germline CDR1 is SGHAT and CDR2 is FQNNGV. The CDR3 has 13 amino acids. V lost 4 bases, J lost 3 bases, and 10 bases lay in between. The CDR3 DNA follows: TGTGCCAGCAGCTCCAACAGGGACTACGAGCAGTACTTC. It yields the protein CASSSNRDYEQYF.

This clonotype came up a few times. The chain carries TRBV20-1 and TRBJ1-5, with D maybe TRBD1 (6 bases). Trimming left V 4 bases short and J 6 bases short, with 25 bases between. The germline gives CDR1 DFQATT, CDR2 SNEGSKA (reference sequence). CDR3 length: 17 amino acids. In DNA, the CDR3 is TGCAGTGCTACCGACTCCTCCCGAGGTGGGGGCGGTCAGCCCCAGCATTTT. Amino acids: CSATDSSRGGGGQPQHF.

This chain joins TRBV28 and TRBJ1-6; tentative D call: TRBD1 (5 bases). The CDR3 runs to 16 residues. Germline values: CDR1 MDHEN, CDR2 SYDVKM. V was pared by 5 bases and J by 8 bases, with 19 bases between. CDR3 residues: CASSPTGTTLDSPLHF. The CDR3, as DNA: TGTGCCAGCAGTCCAACCGGGACCACTCTGGATTCACCCCTCCACTTT.

There are a few counts of this clonotype. CDR3 DNA sequence: TGTGCCATCAGAGGACAGGGGGATCTGTACGAGCAGTACTTC. It specifies CAIRGQGDLYEQYF. The chain recombines TRBV10-3 with TRBJ2-7; 10 bases line up with TRBD1. The CDR3 spans 14 residues. Germline lookup yields CDR1 ENHRY and CDR2 SYGVKD. V lost 6 bases, J lost 4 bases, and 6 bases stayed unmatched.

With regard to this clonotype: This clone may be a read error of a much larger clone one base away. V gene TRBV20-1 combines with J gene TRBJ1-5; D remains ambiguous. V gave up 3 bases and J gave up 5 bases, with 20 bases separating them. The CDR3 extends over 16 amino acids. Germline assignment: CDR1 DFQATT and CDR2 SNEGSKA (reference sequence). The chain's CDR3 is CSASQYYQEGYQPQHF. CDR3 DNA sequence: TGCAGTGCTAGCCAATATTATCAAGAGGGATATCAGCCCCAGCATTTT.